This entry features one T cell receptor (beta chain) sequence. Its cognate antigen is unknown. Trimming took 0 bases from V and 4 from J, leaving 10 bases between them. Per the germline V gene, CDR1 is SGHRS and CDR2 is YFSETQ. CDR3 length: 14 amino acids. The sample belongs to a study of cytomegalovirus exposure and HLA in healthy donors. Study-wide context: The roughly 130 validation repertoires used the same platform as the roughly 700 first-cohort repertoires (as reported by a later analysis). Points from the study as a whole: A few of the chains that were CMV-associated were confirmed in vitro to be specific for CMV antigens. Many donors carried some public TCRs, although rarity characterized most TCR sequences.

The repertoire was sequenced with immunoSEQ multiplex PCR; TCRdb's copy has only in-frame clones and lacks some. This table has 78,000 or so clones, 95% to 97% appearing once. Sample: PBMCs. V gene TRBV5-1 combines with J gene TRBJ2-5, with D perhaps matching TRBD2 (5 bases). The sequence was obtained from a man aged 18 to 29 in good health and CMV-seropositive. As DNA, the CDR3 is TGCGCCAGCAGCTTGGGTCGGGGTAGAGAGACCCAGTACTTC. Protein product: CASSLGRGRETQYF.